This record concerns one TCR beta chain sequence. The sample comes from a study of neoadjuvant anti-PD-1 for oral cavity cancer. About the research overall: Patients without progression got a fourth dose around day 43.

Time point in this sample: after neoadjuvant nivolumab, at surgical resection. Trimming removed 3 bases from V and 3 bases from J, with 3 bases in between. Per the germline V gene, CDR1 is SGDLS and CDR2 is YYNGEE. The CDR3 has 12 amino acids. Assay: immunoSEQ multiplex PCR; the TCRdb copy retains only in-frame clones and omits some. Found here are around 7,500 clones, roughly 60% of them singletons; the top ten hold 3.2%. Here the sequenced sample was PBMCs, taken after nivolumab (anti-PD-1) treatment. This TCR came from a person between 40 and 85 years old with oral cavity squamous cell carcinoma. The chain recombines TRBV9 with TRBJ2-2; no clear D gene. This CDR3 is CASSAYTGELFF. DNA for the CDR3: TGTGCCAGCAGCGCGTACACCGGGGAGCTGTTTTTT.